Described below is a single TCR beta chain sequence and its context. The antigen is not known. This entry comes from a study of shared clonotypes between healthy human individuals. Study findings and constraints: Generation probabilities were higher for clonotypes shared across all four sorted-subset donors than for unshared ones. Collection of samples was limited to blood; tissue repertoires likely differ. Roughly 5% of naive CD4 clonotypes were shared across a few donors.

The ends were cut back, 2 bases at V and 4 bases at J, with 6 bases in the middle. Germline V gene sequence: CDR1 SEHNR, CDR2 FQNEAQ (reference sequence). The CDR3 has 12 amino acids. As processed by the authors: Junction-only immunoSEQ data arrived without quality scores, meaning filtering differed. TCRdb's table, derived via immunoSEQ multiplex PCR, lists solely in-frame clones and lacks some. The V and J calls and the clone size are those of that table, but D and trimming were determined from the DNA. This table holds about 1.5 million clones, approximately 97% found once. This receptor was identified in a man aged 25 to 40 in good health. This chain links TRBV7-9 with TRBJ2-7; possibly TRBD2 for D (6 bases). Material for sequencing was naive CD4+ T cells sorted from blood. Subset of the sample: CD45RA+ positively selected. The CDR3 DNA follows: TGTGCCAGCAGCTTACGGGGGTACGAGCAGTACTTC. Protein product: CASSLRGYEQYF.